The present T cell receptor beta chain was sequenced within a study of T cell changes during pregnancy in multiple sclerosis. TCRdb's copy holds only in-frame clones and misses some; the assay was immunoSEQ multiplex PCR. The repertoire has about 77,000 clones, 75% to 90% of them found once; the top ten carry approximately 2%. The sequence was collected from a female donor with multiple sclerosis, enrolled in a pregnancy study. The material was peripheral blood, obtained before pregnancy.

DNA for the CDR3: TGTGCCAGCAGTTCCTACCTGTCTGGGGCCAACGTCCTGACTTTC. Translation: CASSSYLSGANVLTF. This chain joins TRBV6-5 and TRBJ2-6; no reliable D call. Between the trimmed V and J ends, which lost 4 bases and 1 base, there was a span of 8 bases. Germline V gene data show CDR1 as MNHEY and CDR2 as SVGAGI. CDR3 length: 15 amino acids.